The clone carrying this TCR beta chain has just a few counts. Antigen unknown. This specimen belongs to a study of CD8 T cells in ankylosing spondylitis. Findings of the study overall: It was reported that disease-linked clones were significantly enriched in matched ankylosing spondylitis synovial fluid. In ankylosing spondylitis blood, a motif of roughly 8 highly homologous TCR beta variants appeared characteristic. Disease-linked clones, CD8+, were relatively rare in peripheral blood.

Quantitative 5'-RACE was performed with molecular barcodes, and it yielded the TCR beta libraries. TCRdb passed the 5' RACE reads through MiXCR, listing each CDR3 protein once. The table shows 800,000 to 900,000 distinct CDR3 sequences, with roughly 12% occurring only once. The CDR3 extends over 17 amino acids. CDR1 and CDR2 from the germline V gene are SGHRS and YFSETQ. The ends lost 1 base at V and 4 bases at J; junction bases unmatched: 7. Sample: blood, either unsorted or a sorted T cell fraction (not recorded which). The J gene is TRBJ2-2, the V gene TRBV5-1, with TRBD2 identical over 10 bases. The sequence derives from a male donor with ankylosing spondylitis. This CDR3 is CASSLNPSGSGTGELFF. The DNA for the CDR3 is TGCGCCAGCAGCTTGAATCCTAGCGGGAGTGGCACCGGGGAGCTGTTTTTT. The whole variable domain, filled in from reference TRBV5-1 and TRBJ2-2, reads KAGVTQTPRYLIKTRGQQVTLSCSPISGHRSVSWYQQTPGQGLQFLFEYFSETQRNKGNFPGRFSGRQFSNSRSEMNVSTLELGDSALYLCASSLNPSGSGTGELFFGEGSRLTVL.